One sample yielded the 27 T cell receptor beta chains listed below, sequenced in a study of T cell repertoires in cytomegalovirus infection (dated by TCRdb to the late 2010s). Sequencing instrument: Illumina HiSeq 1500. The public sequencing data were trimmed at Q25 with fastp and processed into clonotypes with MiXCR by TCRdb, which kept only in-frame beta chains. Under each unique CDR3 protein, matching rows form one entry showing the most common genes and DNA. The sample profile shows 630,000 or so distinct CDR3 sequences; approximately 25% of them were found once. The top ten hold roughly 8% of the sample. The material sequenced was CD8+ T cells from PBMCs. Every receptor here comes from a human donor in good health (CMV status not recorded). Some clones in this sample may be carry-over from other donors' samples.

V usage is TRBV15 and J usage is TRBJ1-5, with no clear D. Germline V lookup: CDR1 LNHNV, CDR2 YYDKDF (reference sequence). The CDR3 has 15 residues. V gave up 0 bases and J gave up 4 bases, with 10 bases separating them. CDR3 protein: CATSREARSNQPQHF. Written as DNA, the CDR3 is TGTGCCACCAGCAGAGAGGCACGGTCGAATCAGCCCCAGCATTTT. The variable domain in full, with the rest retrieved from reference TRBV15 and TRBJ1-5, is DAMVIQNPRYQVTQFGKPVTLSCSQTLNHNVMYWYQQKSSQAPKLLFHYYDKDFNNEADTPDNFQSRRPNTSFCFLDIRSPGLGDTAMYLCATSREARSNQPQHFGDGTRLSIL.

This clonotype was detected a few times. V usage is TRBV27 and J usage is TRBJ1-1; 8 bases line up with TRBD1. The junction had 4 bases not matched to a gene; V was cut back by 2 bases and J by 5 bases. Germline V gene data show CDR1 as MNHEY and CDR2 as SMNVEV (reference sequence). CDR3 size: 14 residues. The CDR3 spells CASSLTNRGTEAFF. The CDR3 DNA sequence: TGTGCCAGCAGTTTAACTAACAGGGGGACTGAAGCTTTCTTT.

This clonotype has ten or more counts. This chain uses TRBV6-2 or TRBV6-3 with TRBJ1-1, with TRBD1 matching 7 bases. This CDR3 region has 14 residues. V lost 0 bases, J lost 6 bases, and 4 bases stayed unmatched. Germline values: CDR1 MNHEY, CDR2 SVGEGT. CDR3 sequence reads: CASSYSPGQSEAFF. The CDR3 nucleotides read TGTGCCAGCAGTTACTCACCGGGACAGTCTGAAGCTTTCTTT.

This clonotype showed up just a few times. This chain joins TRBV2 and TRBJ2-3; D is perhaps TRBD2 (5 bases). The germline V gene encodes CDR1 SNHLY and CDR2 FYNNEI. Trimming pared 4 bases from V and 2 bases from J, leaving 13 bases between. CDR3 length equals 15 residues. CDR3 sequence: CASSGTETYTDTQYF. The DNA of the CDR3 is TGTGCCAGCAGTGGGACTGAGACTTACACAGATACGCAGTATTTT.

The chain carries TRBV5-1 and TRBJ2-2; no reliable D call. CDR3 length: 16 amino acids. V lost 4 bases and J 1 base, leaving 14 bases between the germline ends. Germline V lookup: CDR1 SGHRS, CDR2 YFSETQ. The CDR3 DNA is TGCGCCAGCAGCAAGGCAAAGGAGAAGAACACCGGGGAGCTGTTTTTT. Residues: CASSKAKEKNTGELFF.

This clonotype was seen many times. The chain employs TRBV7-2 and TRBJ2-3; 7 bases map to TRBD2. CDR1 SGHTA and CDR2 FQGNSA come from the germline V gene. V lost 5 bases to trimming and J lost 5 bases; unmatched junction nucleotides: 13. This CDR3 spans 16 amino acids. The CDR3 loop is CASSTYRLAALDTQYF. In DNA, the CDR3 is TGTGCCAGCAGCACCTATCGTCTAGCGGCTTTAGATACGCAGTATTTT.

This clonotype has a handful of counts. The V and J genes are TRBV2 and TRBJ1-5, with 7 bases lining up with TRBD1. V was pared by 0 bases and J by 1 base, with 6 bases of the junction left unmatched. Germline V lookup: CDR1 SNHLY, CDR2 FYNNEI. The CDR3 is made up of 17 amino acids. CDR3 in DNA: TGTGCCAGCAGTGAAGCGCAGGGGGGTCCCAGCAATCAGCCCCAGCATTTT. Translated, it gives CASSEAQGGPSNQPQHF.

The chain links TRBV5-1 to TRBJ2-1, with 10 bases fitting TRBD2. The V gene end was trimmed by 0 bases and the J gene end by 7 bases; junction bases not matched to a gene: 7. CDR1 is SGHRS, CDR2 YFSETQ, per germline. This CDR3 region has 16 residues. The CDR3, as DNA: TGCGCCAGCAGCTTGGGGCTAGCGGGGGCGGAGAATGAGCAGTTCTTC. Residues: CASSLGLAGAENEQFF.

This clonotype turned up a few times. The chain carries TRBV7-9 and TRBJ2-3; D might be TRBD1 or TRBD2, each matching 6 bases. Germline-derived CDR1 and CDR2 are SEHNR and FQNEAQ (reference sequence). With 1 base removed from V and 5 bases from J, the gap between germline ends came to 13 bases. The CDR3 runs 15 residues. CDR3 nucleotides: TGTGCCAGCAGCTTAGGGCCGGGGGCCCTAGATACGCAGTATTTT. Encoded protein: CASSLGPGALDTQYF.

The chain employs TRBV25-1 and TRBJ2-2, with 9 nucleotides matching TRBD2. This CDR3 comprises 16 residues. J lost 5 bases, V lost 0 bases, and 4 bases had no gene match. CDR1 is MGHDK, CDR2 SYGVNS, per germline. The DNA for the CDR3 is TGTGCCAGCAGTGAATATGGGCTAGCGGGGACCGGGGAGCTGTTTTTT. Its translation: CASSEYGLAGTGELFF.

The sample holds a few counts of this clonotype. V usage is TRBV5-4 and J usage is TRBJ1-2; D gene uncertain. The CDR3 length is 14 residues. CDR1 and CDR2 (germline): SGHNT, YYREEE (reference sequence). V lost 0 bases and J lost 5, with 11 bases in between. CDR3 sequence: CASSLDRPVYGYTF. In DNA form, the CDR3 reads TGTGCCAGCAGCTTGGACAGACCTGTTTATGGCTACACCTTC.

A few counts support this clonotype. The CDR3 DNA sequence: TGTGCCAGCAGCGACCCAAGGGCGGGGGGGCCCAATGAGCAGTTCTTC. Its protein product is CASSDPRAGGPNEQFF. V gene TRBV6-2 or TRBV6-3 combines with J gene TRBJ2-1; TRBD2 matches 9 bases. This CDR3 spans 16 amino acids. Germline CDR1 reads MNHEY; CDR2 reads SVGEGT. Trimming at V came to 6 bases and at J to 6 bases, leaving 12 bases not matched to a gene.

The chain couples TRBV7-4 to TRBJ1-1, with 7 bases lining up with TRBD1. CDR3 length equals 14 residues. V was clipped by 1 base and J by 6 bases; unmatched bases: 5. The germline gives CDR1 SGHVT, CDR2 SQSDAQ. The CDR3 loop is CASSLEGASPEAFF. The CDR3 DNA follows: TGTGCCAGCAGCTTAGAGGGGGCGAGTCCTGAAGCTTTCTTT.

The V call is TRBV3-1, the J call TRBJ2-1; TRBD2 might be the D (5 bases). The CDR3 consists of 15 residues. V was trimmed by 0 bases and J by 2 bases, leaving 8 bases between them. Germline V gene data show CDR1 as LGHDT and CDR2 as YNNKEL (reference sequence). CDR3 nucleotide sequence: TGTGCCAGCAGCCAAGACTACGGGACCTACAATGAGCAGTTCTTC. It yields the protein CASSQDYGTYNEQFF.

The chain combines TRBV25-1 with TRBJ1-6; D not certain. Trimming pared 10 bases from V and 0 bases from J, leaving 10 bases between. The CDR3 has 14 residues. Germline V CDR1 and CDR2: MGHDK, SYGVNS. The CDR3 sequence: CATDAGSYNSPLHF. CDR3 in DNA: TGTGCCACCGACGCTGGCTCCTATAATTCACCCCTCCACTTT.

This clonotype has a handful of counts. This rearrangement joins TRBV6-1 to TRBJ1-6; D is unresolved. Trimming cost V 2 bases and J 9 bases, with 11 bases left between them. Germline CDR1 MNHNS, CDR2 SASEGT. The CDR3 loop spans 14 amino acids. In DNA, the CDR3 is TGTGCCAGCAGTGAACTAGGGATATCTTCACCCCTCCACTTT. Its protein is CASSELGISSPLHF.

The chain has TRBV6-2 or TRBV6-3 and TRBJ2-7; TRBD1 agrees at 7 bases. CDR1 and CDR2 from the germline V gene are MNHEY and SVGEGT. CDR3 length: 14 residues. CDR3 protein: CANSYQGTAYEQYV. The CDR3 DNA reads as TGTGCCAACAGTTACCAGGGGACAGCCTACGAGCAGTACGTC.

This clonotype was detected ten times or more. V and J are TRBV7-9 and TRBJ2-1; TRBD1 agrees at 10 bases. V was clipped by 5 bases and J by 7 bases; unmatched bases: 5. CDR3 size: 14 residues. CDR1 and CDR2 from the germline V gene are SEHNR and FQNEAQ (reference sequence). The CDR3 DNA sequence: TGTGCCAGCAGCGGCAGACAGGGGGCAAATGAGCAGTTCTTC. The encoded protein is CASSGRQGANEQFF.

This chain joins TRBV7-8 and TRBJ1-4; D gene unclear. The V end lost 2 bases, the J end lost 6 bases, and 13 bases lay between the germline ends. Germline loops: CDR1 SGHVS, CDR2 FQNEAQ. The CDR3 sequence is 15 residues long. The CDR3 region has the DNA TGTGCCAGCAGCTTACTGACCGCCCCGGATGAAAAACTGTTTTTT. Its translation is CASSLLTAPDEKLFF.

The sample holds many counts of this clonotype. The chain joins TRBV6-1 to TRBJ1-5; 8 bases agree with TRBD1. Germline V gene sequence: CDR1 MNHNS, CDR2 SASEGT. This CDR3 contains 15 residues. V shed 6 bases and J 4 bases; nucleotides not matched to a gene: 8. CDR3 nucleotide sequence: TGTGCCAGCAGCCTCGGACAGGGCGCTAATCAGCCCCAGCATTTT. Translating gives CASSLGQGANQPQHF.

The V and J genes are TRBV6-2 or TRBV6-3 and TRBJ1-5; no clear D gene. This CDR3 spans 13 amino acids. Trimming removed 2 bases from V and 6 bases from J, with 8 bases in between. Germline CDR1 and CDR2: MNHEY and SVGEGT. The CDR3 region has the DNA TGTGCCAGCAGTTACCCGACTAGTCAGCCCCAGCATTTT. Protein: CASSYPTSQPQHF.

About this clonotype itself: At one of its ends the junction is not consistent with the germline gene, which may arise from a read error. The chain uses TRBV5-4 and TRBJ2-1; D perhaps matches TRBD1 (6 bases). The CDR3 is 15 residues long. CDR1 SGHNT and CDR2 YYREEE come from the germline V gene (reference sequence). For the CDR3, the DNA is TGTGCCAACAGCCACCCGACAGGCTCCTACAATGAGCAGTTCTTC. Amino acids: CANSHPTGSYNEQFF.

In its sample, this clonotype was seen many times. V gene TRBV27 combines with J gene TRBJ2-1, with 8 nucleotides matching TRBD2. Trimming removed 5 bases from V and 4 bases from J; junction bases left unmatched: 4. Germline V lookup: CDR1 MNHEY, CDR2 SMNVEV (reference sequence). The CDR3 spans 14 residues. CDR3 sequence reads: CASSQLAGYNEQFF. CDR3 nucleotides: TGTGCCAGCAGTCAGTTAGCGGGGTACAATGAGCAGTTCTTC.

This clonotype appeared many times. The chain joins TRBV14 to TRBJ1-1, with unresolved D. This CDR3 contains 14 residues. Trimming took off 0 bases at V and 4 bases at J, with 9 bases between the two ends. Germline CDR1 SGHDN, CDR2 FVKESK. The chain's CDR3 is CASSQDWEGTEAFF. CDR3 nucleotides: TGTGCCAGCAGCCAAGATTGGGAAGGCACTGAAGCTTTCTTT.

The rearrangement uses TRBV6-5 and TRBJ2-1; a possible D gene is TRBD1 (6 bases). This CDR3 contains 12 residues. V shed 2 bases and J shed 9 bases, with 8 bases lying between them. Germline V gene sequence: CDR1 MNHEY, CDR2 SVGAGI. In DNA, the CDR3 is TGTGCCAGCAGTTACATCAGGGGTGAGCAGTTCTTC. Translating it yields CASSYIRGEQFF.

This clonotype was seen only a few times. The V and J genes are TRBV29-1 and TRBJ2-1; 15 bases agree with TRBD2. The V gene's germline CDR1 is SQVTM and CDR2 ANQGSEA. This CDR3 has 18 amino acids. The V segment lost 1 base and the J segment 3 bases; nucleotides outside the gene matches: 7. The CDR3 region is CSVEALGLAGGNYNEQFF. In nucleotides, the CDR3 is TGCAGCGTTGAAGCCCTTGGACTAGCGGGGGGGAACTACAATGAGCAGTTCTTC.

V gene TRBV7-9 combines with J gene TRBJ1-5; 7 bases align to TRBD1. CDR1 and CDR2 (germline): SEHNR, FQNEAQ (reference sequence). The CDR3 has 14 amino acids. J lost 5 bases, V lost 5 bases, and 6 bases had no gene match. CDR3 DNA sequence: TGTGCCAGCAGCGGGACAGATGGCTATCAGCCCCAGCATTTT. Its protein product is CASSGTDGYQPQHF.